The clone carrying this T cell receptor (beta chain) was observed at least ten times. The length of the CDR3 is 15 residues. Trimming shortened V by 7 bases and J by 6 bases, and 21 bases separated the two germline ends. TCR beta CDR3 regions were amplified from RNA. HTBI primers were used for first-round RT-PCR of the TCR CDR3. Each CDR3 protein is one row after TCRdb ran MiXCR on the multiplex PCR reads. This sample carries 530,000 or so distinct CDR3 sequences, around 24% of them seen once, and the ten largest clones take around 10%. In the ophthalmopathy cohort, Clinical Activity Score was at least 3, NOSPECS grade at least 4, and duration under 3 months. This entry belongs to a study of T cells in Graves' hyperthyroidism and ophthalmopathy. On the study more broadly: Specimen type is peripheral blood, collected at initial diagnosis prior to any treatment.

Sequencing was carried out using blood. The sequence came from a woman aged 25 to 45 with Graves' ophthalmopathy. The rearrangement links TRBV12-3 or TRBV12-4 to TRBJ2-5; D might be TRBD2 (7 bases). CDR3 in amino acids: CASTIGGGGQKTQYF. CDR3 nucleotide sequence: TGTGCCAGCACGATAGGGGGGGGGGGTCAGAAGACCCAGTACTTC.